The entry that follows covers one T cell receptor beta chain sequence. Antigen unknown. Germline V gene data show CDR1 as SGHRS and CDR2 as YFSETQ. Unmatched junction bases numbered 7, after V lost 4 bases and J lost 3 bases. The CDR3 covers 14 residues. This specimen comes from a study of shared clonotypes between healthy human individuals. Whole-study findings and limits: Between a handful of donors, naive CD4 clonotypes were shared at a level of about 5%.

Several immunoSEQ 96-well plates shared each subset's DNA, each plate a replicate. In the source study's methods: Because ImmunoSEQ provided only junction sequences with no quality scores, the filtering differed. Profiling relied on immunoSEQ multiplex PCR, and the TCRdb table lists in-frame clones only, not all of them. That table furnishes V, J and clone size, whereas the DNA furnished D and trimming. The sample has a few million clones, over 85% seen once; the top ten hold roughly 0.36%. The chain links TRBV5-1 to TRBJ2-7; 7 bases line up with TRBD1. This TCR was recovered from a man between 18 and 35 years old in good health. Some clones in this sample may be carry-over from other donors' samples. The sequenced material came from naive CD4+ T cells from PBMCs. Stated subset: CD45RA+ positively selected. The CDR3 nucleotides are TGCGCCAGCAGCAGCGGACAGGTATACTACGAGCAGTACTTC. This codes for CASSSGQVYYEQYF.